Listed below are T cell receptor beta chains from one sample, sequenced in a study of shared clonotypes between healthy human individuals. Sequencing used immunoSEQ multiplex PCR; TCRdb keeps in-frame clones, though not all of them. The table lists 650,000 to 700,000 clones, around 91% of them singletons. Source material: memory CD8+ T cells from PBMCs. These receptors all come from a young man in good health. Some clones in this sample may be carry-over from other donors' samples. CDR3s include the opening cysteine and the closing phenylalanine or tryptophan. D genes are given only for firm matches. Size values are once, few and many counts, or a class for expanded clones, and some rows have none.

.,.,TRBV5-1,TRBJ1-2,CASSSAPRGEYGYTF,TGCGCCAGCAGCTCGGCCCCTAGGGGGGAATATGGCTACACCTTC
.,.,TRBV7-2,TRBJ1-1,CASSLYIGGRNTEAFF,TGTGCCAGCAGCTTATATATCGGGGGCCGGAACACTGAAGCTTTCTTT
.,TRBD1,TRBV27,TRBJ1-1,CASSLLDRGLVNTEAFF,TGTGCCAGCAGTTTACTTGACAGGGGGCTCGTAAACACTGAAGCTTTCTTT
.,.,TRBV9,TRBJ1-2,CASSTRHEDGPRGYTF,TGTGCCAGCAGCACTCGTCATGAGGACGGACCGCGGGGCTACACCTTC
.,.,TRBV29-1,TRBJ1-5,CSVGDSNQPQHF,TGCAGCGTTGGAGATAGCAATCAGCCCCAGCATTTT
.,.,TRBV7-5,TRBJ1-3,CVRSARGPVNTIYF,TGTGTCAGAAGCGCCCGGGGCCCCGTAAACACCATATATTTT
.,TRBD2,TRBV15,TRBJ2-3,CATSRRREGADTQYF,TGTGCCACCAGCAGACGGCGGGAGGGGGCAGATACGCAGTATTTT
.,.,TRBV18,TRBJ2-7,CASSHEDFTYEQYF,TGTGCCAGCTCACACGAAGATTTCACCTACGAGCAGTACTTC
.,TRBD1,TRBV7-8,TRBJ2-4,CASSLARGPRNIQYF,TGTGCCAGCAGCTTAGCGAGGGGGCCGAGAAACATTCAGTACTTC
once,.,TRBV4-3,TRBJ2-3,CASSQEVRVSVDTQYF,TGCGCCAGCAGCCAAGAGGTTCGGGTCTCCGTCGATACGCAGTATTTT
.,.,TRBV4-2,TRBJ1-1,CASSPLLDQNTEAFF,TGTGCCAGCAGCCCACTCTTAGACCAAAACACTGAAGCTTTCTTT
.,.,TRBV5-1,TRBJ2-5,CASSLAQGREETQYF,TGCGCCAGCAGCTTGGCTCAGGGGCGCGAAGAGACCCAGTACTTC
.,TRBD1,TRBV10-1,TRBJ2-2,CASSDPRGKDTGELFF,TGCGCCAGCAGTGACCCCAGGGGGAAGGACACCGGGGAGCTGTTTTTT
.,.,TRBV28,TRBJ2-7,CASSITRGSYEQYF,TGTGCCAGCAGCATAACCAGGGGCTCCTACGAGCAGTACTTC
.,.,TRBV13,TRBJ2-1,CASSPQGRAPSGQFF,TGTGCCAGCAGCCCCCAGGGCAGGGCCCCGTCAGGGCAGTTCTTC
.,.,TRBV2,TRBJ2-7,CASSESTAGGFEQYF,TGTGCCAGCAGTGAGTCTACGGCGGGCGGTTTCGAGCAGTACTTC
.,.,TRBV15,TRBJ1-5,CATSGKGFSNQPQHF,TGTGCCACCAGCGGGAAGGGATTCTCTAATCAGCCCCAGCATTTT
.,TRBD2,TRBV6-6,TRBJ2-3,CASQLTSGGGDTQYF,TGTGCCAGCCAATTGACTAGCGGGGGGGGAGATACGCAGTATTTT
.,.,TRBV29-1,TRBJ2-7,CSVELPGLSAGYEQYF,TGCAGCGTTGAACTCCCTGGACTGTCCGCAGGCTACGAGCAGTACTTC
few,TRBD2,TRBV9,TRBJ2-1,CASSRGLAEYNEQFF,TGTGCCAGCAGCCGGGGACTAGCGGAGTACAATGAGCAGTTCTTC
.,.,TRBV19,TRBJ1-5,CASSGREPLPHQPQHF,TGTGCCAGTAGTGGCCGGGAGCCCCTGCCTCATCAGCCCCAGCATTTT
.,TRBD1,TRBV7-7,TRBJ1-4,CASSPGTGINEKLFF,TGTGCCAGCAGCCCCGGGACAGGGATTAATGAAAAACTGTTTTTT
.,TRBD2,TRBV27,TRBJ2-1,CASRRLAGEENEQFF,TGTGCCAGCAGACGACTAGCGGGAGAGGAAAATGAGCAGTTCTTC
once,TRBD2,TRBV19,TRBJ2-7,CASSRQRGPKFYEQYF,TGTGCCAGTAGTCGCCAGCGGGGACCGAAATTCTACGAGCAGTACTTC
.,.,TRBV19,TRBJ1-3,CASSSWGALSGNTIYF,TGTGCCAGTAGCTCCTGGGGGGCTCTCTCTGGAAACACCATATATTTT
few,.,TRBV6-5,TRBJ1-2,CASSYSSVYGYTF,TGTGCCAGCAGTTACTCTTCGGTTTATGGCTACACCTTC
.,.,TRBV7-9,TRBJ1-2,CASSPTGGVGHGYTF,TGTGCCAGCAGCCCAACGGGGGGAGTCGGACATGGCTACACCTTC
.,TRBD1,TRBV10-1,TRBJ2-1,CASSVNPGTGDNEQFF,TGCGCCAGCAGTGTAAACCCCGGGACAGGGGACAATGAGCAGTTCTTC
.,.,TRBV7-9,TRBJ2-4,CASSPGGGLAKNIQYF,TGTGCCAGCAGCCCAGGGGGGGGACTAGCCAAAAACATTCAGTACTTC
once,.,TRBV6-5,TRBJ2-7,CASSYSSGTPPYEQYF,TGTGCCAGCAGTTACTCGAGTGGGACACCCCCCTACGAGCAGTACTTC
.,.,TRBV4-2,TRBJ1-1,CASSQAQGDGTEAFF,TGTGCCAGCAGCCAAGCACAGGGAGATGGCACTGAAGCTTTCTTT
.,TRBD2,TRBV27,TRBJ2-5,CASSPWTSGETQYF,TGTGCCAGCAGTCCCTGGACTAGTGGGGAGACCCAGTACTTC
.,TRBD2,TRBV4-1,TRBJ2-2,CASSQDLATSGSTGELFF,TGCGCCAGCAGCCAAGATCTTGCTACTAGCGGGAGCACCGGGGAGCTGTTTTTT
.,.,TRBV5-6,TRBJ2-3,CASSPESTDTQYF,TGTGCCAGCAGCCCCGAAAGTACAGATACGCAGTATTTT
few,TRBD1,TRBV5-6,TRBJ2-4,CASSFGTGSYIQYF,TGTGCCAGCAGCTTCGGGACAGGTAGTTACATTCAGTACTTC
.,.,TRBV9,TRBJ1-4,CASSRGGATNEKLFF,TGTGCCAGCAGCCGGGGCGGGGCAACTAATGAAAAACTGTTTTTT
few,.,TRBV6-4,TRBJ2-1,CASSDGRGNEQFF,TGTGCCAGCAGTGACGGGAGGGGGAATGAGCAGTTCTTC
.,TRBD2,TRBV23-1,TRBJ2-1,CASSQWEGSGAPGQFF,TGCGCCAGCAGTCAATGGGAGGGGAGCGGAGCCCCCGGGCAGTTCTTC
once,.,TRBV7-9,TRBJ1-2,CASSEGLKYHGGYTF,TGTGCCAGCAGCGAAGGGCTGAAATACCACGGAGGCTACACCTTC
.,.,TRBV5-1,TRBJ1-2,CASSFRDGLDGYTF,TGCGCCAGCAGCTTCCGGGACGGGCTTGATGGCTACACCTTC